Listed below are T cell receptor beta chains from one sample, sequenced in a study of blood T cells in healthy people across ages. In TCRdb, the 5' RACE reads were re-called with MiXCR into one record per CDR3 protein. The top ten hold 20% to 25% of the sample, which has roughly 800,000 distinct CDR3 sequences, 58% seen once. Sequenced material: blood. These receptors were obtained from a man aged 30 to 39 in good health. CDR3s include the opening cysteine and the closing phenylalanine or tryptophan. D genes are given only for firm matches. Rows may omit the clone size; those that give it use once, few, many or a size class.

d_gene: TRBD1
v_gene: TRBV29-1
abundance: once
j_gene: TRBJ1-2
CDR3nt: TGCAGCGTTTGGACAGGGTATATCTATGGCTACACCTTC
CDR3aa: CSVWTGYIYGYTF

d_gene: NA
v_gene: TRBV2
abundance: once
j_gene: TRBJ2-1
CDR3nt: TGTGCCAGCAGTGAACCGGCGGGGAACAATGAGCAGTTCTTC
CDR3aa: CASSEPAGNNEQFF

d_gene: TRBD1
v_gene: TRBV7-2
abundance: many
j_gene: TRBJ2-3
CDR3nt: TGTGCCAGCAGCTCGGGGGGACAGGGGTCAGATACGCAGTATTTT
CDR3aa: CASSSGGQGSDTQYF

d_gene: TRBD2
v_gene: TRBV4-2
abundance: few
j_gene: TRBJ2-3
CDR3nt: TGTGCCAGCAGCCAAGGGACTAGCGGGAGAGAAGATACGCAGTATTTT
CDR3aa: CASSQGTSGREDTQYF

d_gene: TRBD1
v_gene: TRBV4-1
abundance: NA
j_gene: TRBJ2-7
CDR3nt: TGCGCCAGCAGCCAGGTGGACAGGGCAGGATACGAGCAGTACTTC
CDR3aa: CASSQVDRAGYEQYF

d_gene: NA
v_gene: TRBV7-9
abundance: NA
j_gene: TRBJ2-3
CDR3nt: TGTGCCAGCAGCCCATCCACGGAATATACGCAGTATTTT
CDR3aa: CASSPSTEYTQYF

d_gene: TRBD1
v_gene: TRBV10-3
abundance: NA
j_gene: TRBJ2-5
CDR3nt: TGTGCCATCGGACAGGAACCCCAAGAGACCCAGTACTTC
CDR3aa: CAIGQEPQETQYF

d_gene: NA
v_gene: TRBV4-2
abundance: NA
j_gene: TRBJ1-6
CDR3nt: TGTGCCAGCAGCCAGGGGATTGGAGGAGCACCCCTCCACTTT
CDR3aa: CASSQGIGGAPLHF

d_gene: TRBD1
v_gene: TRBV6-5
abundance: once
j_gene: TRBJ1-6
CDR3nt: TGTGCCAGCAGTTACTCGGGGGACAGCCGTTCACCCCTCCACTTT
CDR3aa: CASSYSGDSRSPLHF

d_gene: NA
v_gene: TRBV7-7
abundance: NA
j_gene: TRBJ2-5
CDR3nt: TGTGCCAGCAGCACGGACGGCCCCGAGACCCAGTACTTC
CDR3aa: CASSTDGPETQYF

d_gene: TRBD2
v_gene: TRBV4-2
abundance: NA
j_gene: TRBJ2-1
CDR3nt: TGTGCCAGCAGTACAAGCGGGGGCGAATCAAATGAGCAGTTCTTC
CDR3aa: CASSTSGGESNEQFF

d_gene: TRBD1
v_gene: TRBV28
abundance: NA
j_gene: TRBJ2-3
CDR3nt: TGTGCCAGCAGTTTCAGCATTTGGACAGGGAGTACAGATACGCAGTATTTT
CDR3aa: CASSFSIWTGSTDTQYF

d_gene: NA
v_gene: TRBV3-1
abundance: NA
j_gene: TRBJ1-2
CDR3nt: TGTGCCAGTAGCCAGAGGGAAGGGGGCTACACCTTC
CDR3aa: CASSQREGGYTF

d_gene: NA
v_gene: TRBV5-6
abundance: NA
j_gene: TRBJ1-2
CDR3nt: TGTGCCAGCAGACGAGAGGGGACGTTTAACTATGGCTACACCTTC
CDR3aa: CASRREGTFNYGYTF

d_gene: NA
v_gene: TRBV5-1
abundance: NA
j_gene: TRBJ2-5
CDR3nt: TGCGCCAGCAGCTGGGGGCCTACAGGCTCTCAAGAGACCCAGTACTTC
CDR3aa: CASSWGPTGSQETQYF

d_gene: NA
v_gene: TRBV14
abundance: NA
j_gene: TRBJ2-7
CDR3nt: TGTGCCAGCAGCCAGAGCACCGGGGGACACTTCTACGAGCAGTACTTC
CDR3aa: CASSQSTGGHFYEQYF

d_gene: NA
v_gene: TRBV10-3
abundance: NA
j_gene: TRBJ2-7
CDR3nt: TGTGCCACCTTGGACAGCTACGAGCAGTACTTC
CDR3aa: CATLDSYEQYF

d_gene: NA
v_gene: TRBV20-1
abundance: NA
j_gene: TRBJ2-7
CDR3nt: TGCAGTGCCCGTGGGGGACACTCAGCCGTCTACGAGCAGTACTTC
CDR3aa: CSARGGHSAVYEQYF

d_gene: NA
v_gene: TRBV20-1
abundance: NA
j_gene: TRBJ1-4
CDR3nt: TGCAGTGCTAGAGATTCCCCGAGTCCCAAGCTAGGTTCTGAAAAACTGTTTTTT
CDR3aa: CSARDSPSPKLGSEKLFF

d_gene: TRBD2
v_gene: TRBV6-5
abundance: NA
j_gene: TRBJ2-7
CDR3nt: TGTGCCAGCAGTGACGGGACTAGCGGGATCTACGAGCAGTACTTC
CDR3aa: CASSDGTSGIYEQYF

d_gene: NA
v_gene: TRBV7-2
abundance: NA
j_gene: TRBJ2-6
CDR3nt: TGTGCCAGCAGCCGGGACAATCCGAGCTCTGGGGCCAACGTCCTGACTTTC
CDR3aa: CASSRDNPSSGANVLTF

d_gene: NA
v_gene: TRBV20-1
abundance: NA
j_gene: TRBJ2-7
CDR3nt: TGCAGTGCGTCTCAAGAGTACGAGCAGTACTTC
CDR3aa: CSASQEYEQYF

d_gene: TRBD1
v_gene: TRBV29-1
abundance: NA
j_gene: TRBJ2-7
CDR3nt: TGCAGCGTCGCAGAATTCAGGGGGCGTGGGTACGAGCAGTACTTC
CDR3aa: CSVAEFRGRGYEQYF

d_gene: TRBD2
v_gene: TRBV6-6
abundance: NA
j_gene: TRBJ2-4
CDR3nt: TGTGCCAGCAGTTATCGGCGGGAGGGCCCCAAAAACATTCAGTACTTC
CDR3aa: CASSYRREGPKNIQYF

d_gene: NA
v_gene: TRBV5-1
abundance: NA
j_gene: TRBJ1-1
CDR3nt: TGCGCCAGCAGCTTGGGACAGGCGGACACTGAAGCTTTCTTT
CDR3aa: CASSLGQADTEAFF

d_gene: TRBD2
v_gene: TRBV20-1
abundance: few
j_gene: TRBJ2-1
CDR3nt: TGCAGTGCTAGAGGCGGGACTAGCGGGAGGGCCTCCTACAATGAGCAGTTCTTC
CDR3aa: CSARGGTSGRASYNEQFF

d_gene: TRBD2
v_gene: TRBV20-1
abundance: NA
j_gene: TRBJ2-7
CDR3nt: TGCAGTGCTAGAGATCGTGAGACTAGCGGGAGCTCCTACGAGCAGTACTTC
CDR3aa: CSARDRETSGSSYEQYF

d_gene: NA
v_gene: TRBV5-6
abundance: few
j_gene: TRBJ2-5
CDR3nt: TGTGCCAGCAGCCCCTTGGGGAAGGGTCAAGAGACCCAGTACTTC
CDR3aa: CASSPLGKGQETQYF

d_gene: TRBD2
v_gene: TRBV7-3
abundance: NA
j_gene: TRBJ2-3
CDR3nt: TGTGCCAGCAGCTTAGCCGCTAGCGGAGCCACAGATACGCAGTATTTT
CDR3aa: CASSLAASGATDTQYF

d_gene: TRBD2
v_gene: TRBV3-1
abundance: many
j_gene: TRBJ2-7
CDR3nt: TGTGCCAGCAGCCAGTGGTTGGCAGCGGGGGATCCCTACGAGCAGTACTTC
CDR3aa: CASSQWLAAGDPYEQYF

d_gene: TRBD1
v_gene: TRBV7-2
abundance: NA
j_gene: TRBJ2-1
CDR3nt: TGTGCCAGCAGCCCCGCCGGACAGGGGCTATATGAGCAGTTCTTC
CDR3aa: CASSPAGQGLYEQFF

d_gene: NA
v_gene: TRBV5-1
abundance: NA
j_gene: TRBJ2-3
CDR3nt: TGCGCCAGCAAGACCCTTGGCGGGGGCGCAGATACGCAGTATTTT
CDR3aa: CASKTLGGGADTQYF

d_gene: NA
v_gene: TRBV15
abundance: NA
j_gene: TRBJ1-2
CDR3nt: TGTGCCACCAGCAGAGATCCTTCGGGGGCAAGTGGCTACACCTTC
CDR3aa: CATSRDPSGASGYTF

d_gene: NA
v_gene: TRBV30
abundance: few
j_gene: TRBJ2-7
CDR3nt: TGTGCCTGGAGGCAGGGGCAATCTCGATCCGAGCAGTACTTC
CDR3aa: CAWRQGQSRSEQYF

d_gene: NA
v_gene: TRBV12-3/TRBV12-4
abundance: NA
j_gene: TRBJ1-5
CDR3nt: TGTGCCAGCAGCCAACTTTTAACTCTCCGGGGCACTCGGAGCAATCAGCCCCAGCATTTT
CDR3aa: CASSQLLTLRGTRSNQPQHF

d_gene: TRBD1
v_gene: TRBV7-9
abundance: NA
j_gene: TRBJ2-2
CDR3nt: TGTGCCAGCAGCTGGACAGGGAAAGGGAACACCGGGGAGCTGTTTTTT
CDR3aa: CASSWTGKGNTGELFF

d_gene: TRBD1
v_gene: TRBV12-3/TRBV12-4
abundance: NA
j_gene: TRBJ1-2
CDR3nt: TGTGCCAGCAGTTTAGGGGAGACAGGGGGCTATGGCCACACCTTC
CDR3aa: CASSLGETGGYGHTF